This passage covers 19 T cell receptor beta chains from one sample sequenced in a study of human T cells and chemical hapten exposure. TCRdb analysed the RACE reads with MiXCR anew, one entry per CDR3 protein. Among approximately 100,000 distinct CDR3 sequences listed, 11% were seen once. Stated time point: patch test 1, 2 weeks after DPC sensitization. Stated treatment: therapeutic diphenylcyclopropenone sensitization with weekly scalp DPC. Sample: whole blood, taken in connection with sensitization to the hapten diphenylcyclopropenone (DPC). The receptors stem from a woman between 35 and 50 years old with alopecia areata. Some clones in this sample may be carry-over from other donors' samples.

V and J are TRBV7-2 and TRBJ2-7; D is unresolved. The CDR3 has 14 residues. The germline V and J ends were trimmed by 5 bases and 9 bases, with 20 bases remaining between them. The germline CDR1 and CDR2 sequences are SGHTA and FQGNSA. CDR3 loop: CASSPTYEPPRQYF. In DNA form, the CDR3 reads TGTGCCAGCAGCCCTACTTATGAGCCCCCAAGGCAGTACTTC. Full variable domain (outside the CDR3, taken from reference TRBV7-2 and TRBJ2-7): GAGVSQSPSNKVTEKGKDVELRCDPISGHTALYWYRQSLGQGLEFLIYFQGNSAPDKSGLPSDRFSAERTGGSVSTLTIQRTQQEDSAVYLCASSPTYEPPRQYFGPGTRLTVT.

This clonotype was recorded at least ten times. The chain combines TRBV7-2 with TRBJ1-3; D is ambiguous. V lost 5 bases to trimming and J lost 0 bases, with 2 bases between them. The germline V gene has CDR1 SGHTA and CDR2 FQGNSA. CDR3 size: 12 residues. CDR3 DNA: TGTGCCAGCAGCCGCTCTGGAAACACCATATATTTT. Its protein product is CASSRSGNTIYF.

This clonotype was detected many times. The V and J genes are TRBV7-2 and TRBJ2-2, with D unclear. CDR1 SGHTA and CDR2 FQGNSA come from the germline V gene. The CDR3 covers 15 residues. Between the trimmed V and J ends, which lost 8 bases and 7 bases, there was a span of 20 bases. The chain's CDR3 is CASGLNGPKGGELFF. In nucleotides, the CDR3 is TGTGCCAGCGGTCTAAATGGCCCAAAGGGCGGGGAGCTGTTTTTT.

This clonotype has just a few counts. The chain recombines TRBV6-2 or TRBV6-3 with TRBJ1-1; D call uncertain. The CDR3 is 16 amino acids. Trimming pared 2 bases from V and 4 bases from J, leaving 17 bases between. Germline V gene data show CDR1 as MNHEY and CDR2 as SVGEGT. The CDR3 nucleotides are TGTGCCAGCAGTTACGGGTTAGAGGGCCGGGGCACTGAAGCTTTCTTT. This codes for CASSYGLEGRGTEAFF.

This sequence joins TRBV6-5 and TRBJ1-1; a weak D match, TRBD1 (5 bases). Trimming removed 7 bases from V and 1 base from J, with 16 bases in between. The CDR3 sequence is 15 residues long. From germline, CDR1 is MNHEY and CDR2 SVGAGI. The CDR3 DNA reads TGTGCCAGCAATAACCCAGGGACGGGGAACACTGAAGCTTTCTTT. Protein sequence: CASNNPGTGNTEAFF.

The chain employs TRBV24-1 and TRBJ2-5; TRBD1 aligns across 7 bases. Germline V gene lookup returns CDR1 KGHDR and CDR2 SFDVKD. The V and J ends lost 3 bases and 1 base, in that order; junction bases with no gene match: 10. This CDR3 is built from 17 residues. DNA for the CDR3: TGTGCCACCAGTGATCCACCCGGGACAGAGGGCCAAGAGACCCAGTACTTC. Protein sequence: CATSDPPGTEGQETQYF.

This clonotype was observed at least ten times. The gene calls are TRBV20-1 and TRBJ2-5; 13 positions match TRBD2. This CDR3 spans 18 amino acids. Germline V gene sequence: CDR1 DFQATT, CDR2 SNEGSKA (reference sequence). J was trimmed by 2 bases and V by 2 bases; bases with no gene match: 11. The CDR3 region is CSARRYGTSGMIQETQYF. CDR3 bases: TGCAGTGCTAGACGATACGGGACTAGCGGGATGATTCAAGAGACCCAGTACTTC.

This clonotype occurred many times. This rearrangement joins TRBV6-5 to TRBJ2-2, with a weak D call TRBD2 (5 bases). This CDR3 region has 16 residues. CDR1 and CDR2 from the germline V gene are MNHEY and SVGAGI. The germline V and J ends were trimmed by 7 bases and 4 bases, with 19 bases remaining between them. The chain's CDR3 is CASTLRSGWGTGELFF. The DNA of the CDR3 is TGTGCCAGCACTTTACGGTCGGGGTGGGGCACCGGGGAGCTGTTTTTT.

CDR3 sequence: CASSPNLSDEQYF. For the CDR3, the DNA is TGTGCCAGCAGCCCCAATCTGAGCGATGAGCAGTACTTC. The chain couples TRBV14 to TRBJ2-7, with D unclear. V gave up 4 bases and J gave up 7 bases, with 14 bases separating them. Germline values: CDR1 SGHDN, CDR2 FVKESK. This CDR3 has 13 residues.

This clonotype has at least ten counts. The gene calls are TRBV4-2 and TRBJ2-1, with 7 bases that match TRBD1. This CDR3 comprises 17 residues. Germline CDR1 and CDR2: LGHNA and YNFKEQ. With V trimmed by 3 bases and J by 4 bases, 12 bases remained unmatched. DNA of the CDR3: TGTGCCAGCAGCCATAAAAAGACAGGGTCCGGGTACAATGAGCAGTTCTTC. Amino acids: CASSHKKTGSGYNEQFF.

This clonotype was found many times. This rearrangement joins TRBV15 to TRBJ2-3; 9 bases fit TRBD1. J was trimmed by 7 bases and V by 8 bases; bases with no gene match: 10. The CDR3 is 14 amino acids. CDR1 is LNHNV and CDR2 is YYDKDF in the germline V gene (reference sequence). CDR3 loop: CATGPGQGRNTQYF. The CDR3 coding sequence is TGTGCCACCGGACCGGGACAGGGACGAAATACGCAGTATTTT. Filled out from reference TRBV15 and TRBJ2-3, the complete variable domain reads DAMVIQNPRYQVTQFGKPVTLSCSQTLNHNVMYWYQQKSSQAPKLLFHYYDKDFNNEADTPDNFQSRRPNTSFCFLDIRSPGLGDTAMYLCATGPGQGRNTQYFGPGTRLTVL.

The gene calls are TRBV2 and TRBJ2-1, with D possibly being TRBD1 or TRBD2 (6 bases each). Germline V gene sequence: CDR1 SNHLY, CDR2 FYNNEI. V dropped 6 bases and J dropped 0 bases, with 18 bases sitting between them. The CDR3 is 17 amino acids. CDR3 DNA sequence: TGTGCCAGCAGGGGGGCCCAGGGACTGGCCTCCTACAATGAGCAGTTCTTC. The encoded protein is CASRGAQGLASYNEQFF.

This clonotype occurred a few times. The chain is built from TRBV6-2 or TRBV6-3 and TRBJ2-2; a weak D match, TRBD2 (6 bases). Germline CDR1 and CDR2: MNHEY and SVGEGT. CDR3 size: 15 residues. Deletions cut 4 bases from V and 4 bases from J, with 13 bases between. The CDR3 nucleotides are TGTGCCAGCAGTTTAGGGACTCTATCCACCGGGGAGCTGTTTTTT. It specifies CASSLGTLSTGELFF.

This clonotype was observed once. This sequence joins TRBV6-1 and TRBJ1-1; possibly TRBD1 for D (6 bases). V was pared by 8 bases and J by 5 bases, with 15 bases between. The CDR3 covers 13 residues. CDR1 is MNHNS, CDR2 SASEGT, per germline. The CDR3 DNA reads TGTGCCAGCCGGCAACCAGGGGAAACTGAAGCTTTCTTT. As protein: CASRQPGETEAFF.

This clonotype was detected a few times. The chain uses TRBV28 and TRBJ1-1, with TRBD1 matching 8 bases. Looked up from germline, CDR1 is MDHEN and CDR2 is SYDVKM. CDR3 length: 14 amino acids. J lost 5 bases, V lost 5 bases, and 7 bases had no gene match. CDR3 coding DNA: TGTGCCAGCAGTACCAGGGGGCTAATTACTGAAGCTTTCTTT. Its translation: CASSTRGLITEAFF.

The rearrangement uses TRBV6-6 and TRBJ2-7; TRBD2 aligns across 11 bases. CDR1 is MNHNY and CDR2 is SVGAGI in the germline V gene (reference sequence). V trimming: 6 bases; J trimming: 0 bases; junction bases outside the gene matches: 7. The CDR3 totals 16 residues. The CDR3: CASRGTSGAISYEQYF. Here the CDR3 DNA reads TGTGCCAGCAGGGGGACTAGCGGAGCCATCTCCTACGAGCAGTACTTC.

This clonotype was seen at least ten times. The rearrangement uses TRBV7-9 and TRBJ2-5; D unresolved. The CDR3 is made up of 12 amino acids. The V gene lost 4 bases and the J gene lost 9 bases, with 12 bases spanning the gap. The germline V gene encodes CDR1 SEHNR and CDR2 FQNEAQ (reference sequence). The CDR3 coding sequence is TGTGCCAGCAGCTCCGAAATGAATTCCCAGTACTTC. This translates into CASSSEMNSQYF.

This clonotype was counted only a few times. The chain has TRBV28 and TRBJ1-1, with D hard to call. Germline V gene lookup returns CDR1 MDHEN and CDR2 SYDVKM. This CDR3 spans 11 amino acids. V was clipped by 2 bases and J by 3 bases, with 1 base between them. The chain's CDR3 is CASSLHTEAFF. The CDR3 bases are TGTGCCAGCAGTTTACACACTGAAGCTTTCTTT. Full variable domain (remainder filled in from reference TRBV28 and TRBJ1-1): DVKVTQSSRYLVKRTGEKVFLECVQDMDHENMFWYRQDPGLGLRLIYFSYDVKMKEKGDIPEGYSVSREKKERFSLILESASTNQTSMYLCASSLHTEAFFGQGTRLTVV.

With regard to this clonotype: Relative to the germline gene, one junction end is altered; a read error may explain this. The chain joins TRBV4-1 to TRBJ2-2; D may be TRBD1 (5 bases). This CDR3 is built from 14 residues. The germline CDR1 and CDR2 sequences are MGHRA and YSYEKL. The CDR3 DNA reads TGCGCCAGCAGCCAGGACATTAACACGGGGGAGCTGTTTTTT. Protein sequence: CASSQDINTGELFF.